Listed below are T cell receptor beta chains from one sample, sequenced in a study of human thymus T cells. TCRdb's table, derived via immunoSEQ multiplex PCR, lists solely in-frame clones and lacks some. Among some 120,000 clones listed, 90% to 95% were seen once. The sample was thymus tissue. These receptors all stem from a boy younger than two with a congenital heart defect but otherwise immunologically healthy. CDR3s include the opening cysteine and the closing phenylalanine or tryptophan. Each record gives: V gene, D gene, clone size, J gene, CDR3 protein, CDR3 DNA. D genes are given only for firm matches. Only part of the rows carry a size: once, few, many, or a class if the clone is expanded.

v_gene: TRBV6-1
d_gene: NA
abundance: NA
j_gene: TRBJ1-5
CDR3aa: CASSALGGPPNQPQHF
CDR3nt: TGTGCCAGCAGTGCCCTAGGGGGGCCTCCCAATCAGCCCCAGCATTTT

v_gene: TRBV7-6
d_gene: NA
abundance: NA
j_gene: TRBJ1-5
CDR3aa: CASSWGGNHQPQHF
CDR3nt: TGTGCCAGCAGCTGGGGGGGCAATCATCAGCCCCAGCATTTT

v_gene: TRBV12-5
d_gene: NA
abundance: NA
j_gene: TRBJ2-7
CDR3aa: CASGLVRGRIYEQYF
CDR3nt: TGTGCTAGTGGTTTGGTAAGGGGGAGGATCTACGAGCAGTACTTC

v_gene: TRBV28
d_gene: TRBD1
abundance: NA
j_gene: TRBJ1-2
CDR3aa: CASRDETRGGYYGYTF
CDR3nt: TGTGCCAGCAGGGATGAGACCAGGGGGGGCTACTATGGCTACACCTTC

v_gene: TRBV4-1
d_gene: TRBD2
abundance: once
j_gene: TRBJ2-5
CDR3aa: CASSGLAGAQETQYF
CDR3nt: TGCGCCAGCAGCGGGCTAGCGGGGGCCCAAGAGACCCAGTACTTC

v_gene: TRBV28
d_gene: TRBD1
abundance: NA
j_gene: TRBJ1-2
CDR3aa: CASTSFYTGGYYGYTF
CDR3nt: TGTGCCAGCACCTCTTTTTACACAGGGGGCTACTATGGCTACACCTTC

v_gene: TRBV7-9
d_gene: NA
abundance: NA
j_gene: TRBJ2-1
CDR3aa: CASEGVNNNEQFF
CDR3nt: TGTGCCAGCGAGGGGGTCAACAACAATGAGCAGTTCTTC

v_gene: TRBV12-5
d_gene: TRBD2
abundance: once
j_gene: TRBJ2-5
CDR3aa: CASALPRLAGGVETQYF
CDR3nt: TGTGCTAGTGCCCTACCCAGACTAGCGGGGGGGGTGGAGACCCAGTACTTC

v_gene: TRBV7-2
d_gene: TRBD1
abundance: NA
j_gene: TRBJ1-3
CDR3aa: CASSLGTGGNTIYF
CDR3nt: TGTGCCAGCAGCTTAGGGACAGGTGGAAACACCATATATTTT

v_gene: TRBV4-3
d_gene: NA
abundance: once
j_gene: TRBJ1-3
CDR3aa: CASSQEYGDGNTIYF
CDR3nt: TGCGCCAGCAGCCAAGAATACGGTGATGGTAACACCATATATTTT

v_gene: TRBV7-6
d_gene: NA
abundance: NA
j_gene: TRBJ1-1
CDR3aa: CASSSSLGQVAFF
CDR3nt: TGTGCCAGCAGCTCATCGTTGGGGCAAGTAGCTTTCTTT

v_gene: TRBV6-6
d_gene: TRBD1
abundance: once
j_gene: TRBJ2-5
CDR3aa: CASSPLGQGYAETQYF
CDR3nt: TGTGCCAGCAGTCCCTTGGGACAGGGGTACGCAGAGACCCAGTACTTC

v_gene: TRBV10-3
d_gene: NA
abundance: NA
j_gene: TRBJ2-1
CDR3aa: CAISDAKHEQFF
CDR3nt: TGTGCCATCAGTGATGCGAAGCATGAGCAGTTCTTC

v_gene: TRBV7-9
d_gene: TRBD1
abundance: NA
j_gene: TRBJ1-3
CDR3aa: CASSPGQGASGNTIYF
CDR3nt: TGTGCCAGCAGCCCGGGACAGGGAGCCTCTGGAAACACCATATATTTT

v_gene: TRBV28
d_gene: NA
abundance: NA
j_gene: TRBJ1-5
CDR3aa: CASNAINQPQHF
CDR3nt: TGTGCCAGCAATGCGATCAATCAGCCCCAGCATTTT

v_gene: TRBV12-5
d_gene: TRBD1
abundance: NA
j_gene: TRBJ1-5
CDR3aa: CASGADRGGQPQHF
CDR3nt: TGTGCTAGTGGTGCCGACAGGGGTGGTCAGCCCCAGCATTTT

v_gene: TRBV19
d_gene: TRBD1
abundance: NA
j_gene: TRBJ1-6
CDR3aa: CASSTGQADSPLHF
CDR3nt: TGTGCCAGTAGCACGGGACAGGCTGATTCACCCCTCCACTTT

v_gene: TRBV14
d_gene: NA
abundance: NA
j_gene: TRBJ1-2
CDR3aa: CASSPPRGTANYGYTF
CDR3nt: TGTGCCAGCAGCCCTCCGCGGGGGACGGCTAACTATGGCTACACCTTC

v_gene: TRBV25-1
d_gene: NA
abundance: NA
j_gene: TRBJ2-5
CDR3aa: CASSEYDWETQYF
CDR3nt: TGTGCCAGCAGTGAATACGACTGGGAGACCCAGTACTTC

v_gene: TRBV27
d_gene: NA
abundance: NA
j_gene: TRBJ1-5
CDR3aa: CASSYGRNQPQHF
CDR3nt: TGTGCCAGCAGCTACGGAAGAAATCAGCCCCAGCATTTT

v_gene: TRBV4-3
d_gene: NA
abundance: NA
j_gene: TRBJ2-3
CDR3aa: CASSQDRGTDTQYF
CDR3nt: TGCGCCAGCAGCCAAGACCGGGGCACAGATACGCAGTATTTT

v_gene: TRBV7-2
d_gene: TRBD2
abundance: NA
j_gene: TRBJ2-7
CDR3aa: CASSLVFGGAYEQYF
CDR3nt: TGTGCCAGCAGCTTAGTTTTCGGGGGGGCGTACGAGCAGTACTTC

v_gene: TRBV4-2
d_gene: NA
abundance: NA
j_gene: TRBJ2-1
CDR3aa: CASSQYITGRYNEQFF
CDR3nt: TGTGCCAGCAGCCAATACATAACGGGGCGTTACAATGAGCAGTTCTTC

v_gene: TRBV7-9
d_gene: NA
abundance: NA
j_gene: TRBJ2-7
CDR3aa: CASSPVHRSYEQYF
CDR3nt: TGTGCCAGCAGCCCGGTCCATCGATCCTACGAGCAGTACTTC

v_gene: TRBV4-3
d_gene: NA
abundance: NA
j_gene: TRBJ1-4
CDR3aa: CASSQALGLNEKLFF
CDR3nt: TGCGCCAGCAGCCAAGCATTAGGGCTTAATGAAAAACTGTTTTTT

v_gene: TRBV19
d_gene: TRBD1
abundance: once
j_gene: TRBJ2-6
CDR3aa: CASDPGQAPSGANVLTF
CDR3nt: TGTGCCAGCGATCCGGGACAGGCCCCTTCTGGGGCCAACGTCCTGACTTTC

v_gene: TRBV10-3
d_gene: TRBD2
abundance: NA
j_gene: TRBJ2-1
CDR3aa: CAISPGLANEQFF
CDR3nt: TGTGCCATCAGTCCCGGACTAGCGAATGAGCAGTTCTTC

v_gene: TRBV19
d_gene: TRBD1
abundance: NA
j_gene: TRBJ2-5
CDR3aa: CASSRMDRGMEETQYF
CDR3nt: TGTGCCAGTAGTAGGATGGACAGGGGGATGGAAGAGACCCAGTACTTC

v_gene: TRBV9
d_gene: TRBD2
abundance: NA
j_gene: TRBJ2-3
CDR3aa: CASSGGTSGLSTDTQYF
CDR3nt: TGTGCCAGCAGCGGAGGGACTAGCGGGTTAAGCACAGATACGCAGTATTTT

v_gene: TRBV10-2
d_gene: TRBD2
abundance: NA
j_gene: TRBJ2-3
CDR3aa: CASTRTSGEGYTQYF
CDR3nt: TGCGCCAGCACCAGGACTAGCGGGGAAGGATATACGCAGTATTTT

v_gene: TRBV6-5
d_gene: NA
abundance: NA
j_gene: TRBJ2-1
CDR3aa: CASSPDLDNEQFF
CDR3nt: TGTGCCAGCAGCCCGGACCTGGACAATGAGCAGTTCTTC

v_gene: TRBV28
d_gene: NA
abundance: NA
j_gene: TRBJ1-1
CDR3aa: CASSIPREVTEAFF
CDR3nt: TGTGCCAGCAGCATACCCCGGGAAGTAACTGAAGCTTTCTTT

v_gene: TRBV11-3
d_gene: NA
abundance: NA
j_gene: TRBJ2-7
CDR3aa: CASSLGRFGEQYF
CDR3nt: TGTGCCAGCAGCTTAGGCAGGTTTGGCGAGCAGTACTTC

v_gene: TRBV4-3
d_gene: NA
abundance: NA
j_gene: TRBJ2-7
CDR3aa: CASSQSGGIFGGEQYF
CDR3nt: TGCGCCAGCAGCCAAAGCGGCGGTATCTTTGGGGGCGAGCAGTACTTC

v_gene: TRBV7-9
d_gene: NA
abundance: NA
j_gene: TRBJ1-2
CDR3aa: CASSLEGNANYGYTF
CDR3nt: TGTGCCAGCAGCTTAGAGGGGAACGCTAACTATGGCTACACCTTC

v_gene: TRBV5-1
d_gene: NA
abundance: NA
j_gene: TRBJ1-1
CDR3aa: CASSLSPPNTEAFF
CDR3nt: TGCGCCAGCAGCTTGAGTCCCCCGAACACTGAAGCTTTCTTT

v_gene: TRBV10-2
d_gene: TRBD2
abundance: NA
j_gene: TRBJ2-3
CDR3aa: CASTIAGSTDTQYF
CDR3nt: TGCGCCAGCACCATAGCGGGTAGCACAGATACGCAGTATTTT

v_gene: TRBV5-8
d_gene: TRBD1
abundance: NA
j_gene: TRBJ1-2
CDR3aa: CASSLAETRTGVHGYTF
CDR3nt: TGTGCCAGCAGCTTGGCCGAAACTCGTACAGGGGTTCATGGCTACACCTTC

v_gene: TRBV9
d_gene: NA
abundance: NA
j_gene: TRBJ2-1
CDR3aa: CASSVGQIVYNEQFF
CDR3nt: TGTGCCAGCAGCGTTGGACAGATAGTCTACAATGAGCAGTTCTTC

v_gene: TRBV30
d_gene: TRBD1
abundance: NA
j_gene: TRBJ1-1
CDR3aa: CAWSANIIWLDREATEAFF
CDR3nt: TGTGCCTGGAGTGCTAACATAATTTGGCTGGACAGGGAGGCCACTGAAGCTTTCTTT

v_gene: TRBV2
d_gene: TRBD2
abundance: NA
j_gene: TRBJ2-4
CDR3aa: CASRTGGLAGGPAKNIQYF
CDR3nt: TGTGCCAGCAGGACCGGGGGACTAGCGGGGGGGCCAGCCAAAAACATTCAGTACTTC

v_gene: TRBV7-2
d_gene: TRBD2
abundance: NA
j_gene: TRBJ2-2
CDR3aa: CASAGATGELFF
CDR3nt: TGTGCCAGCGCGGGAGCAACCGGGGAGCTGTTTTTT

v_gene: TRBV6-1
d_gene: NA
abundance: once
j_gene: TRBJ2-5
CDR3aa: CAGGVKRVQETQYF
CDR3nt: TGTGCCGGCGGGGTAAAGCGGGTCCAAGAGACCCAGTACTTC